These T cell receptor beta chains were read from a single sample in a study of early T cells in non-severe SARS-CoV-2 infection. TCRdb called the 5' RACE reads again in MiXCR, with one record for every CDR3 protein. The repertoire includes approximately 120,000 distinct CDR3 sequences, about 15% of them detected once, and just over 20% sits in the top ten. Sequenced material: whole blood. These receptor sequences come from an adult who was a healthcare worker with PCR-confirmed SARS-CoV-2 infection or an uninfected control (not recorded which). Both conserved end residues are part of each CDR3. The D gene is left open where the match is weak. Expanded clones are given a class, and other clones once, few, many or no size at all.

CDR3 length: 16; D gene: TRBD2; V gene: TRBV6-2/TRBV6-3; clone size: few; J gene: TRBJ2-2; CDR3 protein: CASSFGLAGNTGELFF; CDR3 DNA: TGTGCCAGCAGTTTTGGACTAGCGGGAAACACCGGGGAGCTGTTTTTT
CDR3 length: 14; D gene: .; V gene: TRBV18; clone size: .; J gene: TRBJ2-7; CDR3 protein: CASSPGQSPDGQYF; CDR3 DNA: TGTGCCAGCTCACCAGGCCAATCACCTGATGGGCAGTACTTC
CDR3 length: 13; D gene: .; V gene: TRBV6-2/TRBV6-3; clone size: .; J gene: TRBJ2-3; CDR3 protein: CASSYMVIDTQYF; CDR3 DNA: TGTGCCAGCAGTTACATGGTCATAGATACGCAGTATTTT
CDR3 length: 16; D gene: .; V gene: TRBV4-1; clone size: .; J gene: TRBJ2-2; CDR3 protein: CASSQDIGRNTGELFF; CDR3 DNA: TGCGCCAGCAGCCAAGATATTGGGCGGAACACCGGGGAGCTGTTTTTT
CDR3 length: 14; D gene: TRBD1; V gene: TRBV9; clone size: .; J gene: TRBJ2-5; CDR3 protein: CASSVGTGDGTQYF; CDR3 DNA: TGTGCCAGCAGCGTGGGGACAGGGGACGGGACCCAGTACTTC
CDR3 length: 12; D gene: .; V gene: TRBV7-9; clone size: .; J gene: TRBJ2-7; CDR3 protein: CASSPAAYEQYF; CDR3 DNA: TGTGCCAGCAGTCCGGCTGCCTACGAGCAGTACTTC
CDR3 length: 15; D gene: .; V gene: TRBV11-2; clone size: few; J gene: TRBJ1-6; CDR3 protein: CASSRLSSRDSPLHF; CDR3 DNA: TGTGCCAGCAGCCGCCTTTCTTCAAGGGACTCACCCCTCCACTTT
CDR3 length: 14; D gene: .; V gene: TRBV6-2/TRBV6-3; clone size: many; J gene: TRBJ2-7; CDR3 protein: CASSSIRPSYEQYF; CDR3 DNA: TGTGCCAGCAGTTCTATCAGGCCTTCCTACGAGCAGTACTTC
CDR3 length: 13; D gene: .; V gene: TRBV13; clone size: .; J gene: TRBJ1-1; CDR3 protein: CASSLGPGAEAFF; CDR3 DNA: TGTGCCAGCAGCTTAGGTCCAGGGGCTGAAGCTTTCTTT
CDR3 length: 16; D gene: TRBD2; V gene: TRBV20-1; clone size: few; J gene: TRBJ2-1; CDR3 protein: CSGSDPTSGGTDEQFF; CDR3 DNA: TGCAGTGGTTCAGATCCGACTAGCGGGGGTACGGATGAGCAGTTCTTC
CDR3 length: 16; D gene: TRBD1; V gene: TRBV6-2/TRBV6-3; clone size: .; J gene: TRBJ1-5; CDR3 protein: CASSTTGRMGNQPQHF; CDR3 DNA: TGTGCCAGCAGTACGACAGGGCGTATGGGCAATCAGCCCCAGCATTTT
CDR3 length: 17; D gene: .; V gene: TRBV4-1; clone size: .; J gene: TRBJ2-7; CDR3 protein: CASSQRLDGHMTYEQYF; CDR3 DNA: TGCGCCAGCAGCCAGAGGCTCGACGGACACATGACCTACGAGCAGTACTTC
CDR3 length: 12; D gene: .; V gene: TRBV21-1; clone size: .; J gene: TRBJ1-6; CDR3 protein: CASGGNNSPLHF; CDR3 DNA: TGTGCCAGCGGAGGCAACAATTCACCCCTCCACTTT
CDR3 length: 15; D gene: TRBD2; V gene: TRBV12-3/TRBV12-4; clone size: few; J gene: TRBJ2-5; CDR3 protein: CASSGTSGVKETQYF; CDR3 DNA: TGTGCCAGCAGTGGGACTAGCGGGGTTAAAGAGACCCAGTACTTC
CDR3 length: 13; D gene: .; V gene: TRBV15; clone size: many; J gene: TRBJ2-7; CDR3 protein: CATSRDQGYEQYF; CDR3 DNA: TGTGCCACCAGCAGAGATCAGGGTTATGAGCAGTACTTC
CDR3 length: 14; D gene: TRBD1; V gene: TRBV12-3/TRBV12-4; clone size: .; J gene: TRBJ1-4; CDR3 protein: CASSLQGAREKLFF; CDR3 DNA: TGTGCCAGCAGTTTACAGGGGGCAAGGGAAAAACTGTTTTTT
CDR3 length: 15; D gene: .; V gene: TRBV4-1; clone size: .; J gene: TRBJ1-2; CDR3 protein: CASSQAPLGVGGYTF; CDR3 DNA: TGCGCCAGCAGCCAAGCCCCCCTGGGAGTTGGGGGCTACACCTTC
CDR3 length: 16; D gene: TRBD1; V gene: TRBV7-8; clone size: .; J gene: TRBJ1-2; CDR3 protein: CASSFGQDNSAWGYTF; CDR3 DNA: TGTGCCAGCAGCTTTGGACAGGACAATTCCGCCTGGGGCTACACCTTC
CDR3 length: 13; D gene: .; V gene: TRBV20-1; clone size: .; J gene: TRBJ1-2; CDR3 protein: CSARVEVGYGYTF; CDR3 DNA: TGCAGTGCTAGAGTGGAGGTGGGCTATGGCTACACCTTC
CDR3 length: 16; D gene: .; V gene: TRBV12-3/TRBV12-4; clone size: .; J gene: TRBJ2-1; CDR3 protein: CASRAAAASSYNEQFF; CDR3 DNA: TGTGCCAGCCGGGCGGCTGCCGCGAGCTCCTACAATGAGCAGTTCTTC
CDR3 length: 13; D gene: TRBD1; V gene: TRBV29-1; clone size: few; J gene: TRBJ1-1; CDR3 protein: CSVAHDRETEAFF; CDR3 DNA: TGCAGCGTGGCTCACGACAGGGAAACTGAAGCTTTCTTT
CDR3 length: 13; D gene: .; V gene: TRBV11-2; clone size: many; J gene: TRBJ1-1; CDR3 protein: CASSLRENTEAFF; CDR3 DNA: TGTGCCAGCAGTTTGAGAGAGAACACTGAAGCTTTCTTT